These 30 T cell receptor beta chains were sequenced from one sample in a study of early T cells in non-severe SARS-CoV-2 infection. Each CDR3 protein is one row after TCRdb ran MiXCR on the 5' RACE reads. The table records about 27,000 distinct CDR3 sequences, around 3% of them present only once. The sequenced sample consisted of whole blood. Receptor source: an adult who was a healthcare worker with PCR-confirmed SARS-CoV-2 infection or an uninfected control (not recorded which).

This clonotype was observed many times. Here the CDR3 DNA reads TGTGCCAGTAGGATATTCTCTGGGGCCAACGTCCTGACTTTC. Translating gives CASRIFSGANVLTF. This chain joins TRBV19 and TRBJ2-6; D is undetermined. Germline V lookup: CDR1 LNHDA, CDR2 SQIVND (reference sequence). V lost 6 bases and J 0 bases, leaving 6 bases between the germline ends. There are 14 residues in the CDR3.

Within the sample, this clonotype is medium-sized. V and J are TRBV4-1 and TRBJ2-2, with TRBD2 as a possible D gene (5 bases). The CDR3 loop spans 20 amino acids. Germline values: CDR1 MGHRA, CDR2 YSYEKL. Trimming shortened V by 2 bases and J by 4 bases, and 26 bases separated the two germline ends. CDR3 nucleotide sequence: TGCGCCAGCAGCCAAACCCGGGCGGGCAGGTTCCCAGCGCGCACCGGGGAGCTGTTTTTT. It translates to CASSQTRAGRFPARTGELFF.

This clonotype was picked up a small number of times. DNA of the CDR3: TGTGCCAGCAGTGGGACAGGGGTGATAGATACGCAGTATTTT. It is translated as CASSGTGVIDTQYF. The chain uses TRBV12-3 or TRBV12-4 and TRBJ2-3; 10 bases line up with TRBD1. The CDR3 consists of 14 residues. The ends lost 5 bases at V and 5 bases at J; junction bases unmatched: 4.

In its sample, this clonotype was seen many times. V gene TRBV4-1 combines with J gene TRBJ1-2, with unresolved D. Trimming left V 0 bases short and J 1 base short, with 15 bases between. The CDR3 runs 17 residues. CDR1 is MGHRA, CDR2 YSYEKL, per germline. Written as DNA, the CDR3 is TGCGCCAGCAGCCAAGATAGTAATCCGGGCCTTAACTATGGCTACACCTTC. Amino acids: CASSQDSNPGLNYGYTF.

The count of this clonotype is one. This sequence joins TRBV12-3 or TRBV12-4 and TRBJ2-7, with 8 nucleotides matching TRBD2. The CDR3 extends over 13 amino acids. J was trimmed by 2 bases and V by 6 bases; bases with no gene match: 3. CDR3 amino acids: CASRLAAAYEQYF. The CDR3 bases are TGTGCCAGCAGACTAGCGGCTGCCTACGAGCAGTACTTC.

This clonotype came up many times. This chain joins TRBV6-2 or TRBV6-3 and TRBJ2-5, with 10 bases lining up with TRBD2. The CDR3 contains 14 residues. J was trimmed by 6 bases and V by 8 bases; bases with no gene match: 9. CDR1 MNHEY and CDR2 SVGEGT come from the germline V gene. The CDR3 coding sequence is TGTGCCAGCGTCCTAGCGGGGGCAGATAAGACCCAGTACTTC. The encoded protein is CASVLAGADKTQYF.

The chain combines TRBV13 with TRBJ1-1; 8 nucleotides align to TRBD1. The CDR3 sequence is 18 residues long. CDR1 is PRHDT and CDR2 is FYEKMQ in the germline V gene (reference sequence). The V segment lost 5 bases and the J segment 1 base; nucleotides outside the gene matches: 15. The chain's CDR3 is CASSPQGTGGVWNTEAFF. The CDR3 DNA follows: TGTGCCAGCAGCCCCCAGGGCACAGGGGGAGTTTGGAACACTGAAGCTTTCTTT.

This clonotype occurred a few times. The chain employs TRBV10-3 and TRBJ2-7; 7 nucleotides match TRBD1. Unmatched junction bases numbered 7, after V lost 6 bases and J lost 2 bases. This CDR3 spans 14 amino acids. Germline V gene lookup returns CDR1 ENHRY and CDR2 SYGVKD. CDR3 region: CAISRQGTAYEQYV. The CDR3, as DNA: TGTGCCATCAGCCGACAGGGAACGGCCTACGAGCAGTACGTC.

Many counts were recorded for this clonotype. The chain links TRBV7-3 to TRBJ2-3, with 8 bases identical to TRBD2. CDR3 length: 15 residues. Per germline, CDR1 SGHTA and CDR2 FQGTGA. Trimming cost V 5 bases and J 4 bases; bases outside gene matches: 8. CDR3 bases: TGTGCCAGCAGCCACGGGGGGGGCTTCGCAGATACGCAGTATTTT. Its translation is CASSHGGGFADTQYF.

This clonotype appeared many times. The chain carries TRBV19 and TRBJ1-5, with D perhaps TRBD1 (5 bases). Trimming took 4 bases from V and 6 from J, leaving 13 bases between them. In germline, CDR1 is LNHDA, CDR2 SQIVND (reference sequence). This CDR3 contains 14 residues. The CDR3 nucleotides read TGTGCCAGTAGTACGCCAGGGACCGTTCAGCCCCAGCATTTT. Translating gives CASSTPGTVQPQHF.

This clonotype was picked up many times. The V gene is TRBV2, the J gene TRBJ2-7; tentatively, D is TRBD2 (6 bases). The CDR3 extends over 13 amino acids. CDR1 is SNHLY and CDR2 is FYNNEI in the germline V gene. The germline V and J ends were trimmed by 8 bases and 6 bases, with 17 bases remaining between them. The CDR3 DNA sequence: TGTGCCAGCCTGATTATCGGGGGAGGCGAGCAGTACGTC. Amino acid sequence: CASLIIGGGEQYV.

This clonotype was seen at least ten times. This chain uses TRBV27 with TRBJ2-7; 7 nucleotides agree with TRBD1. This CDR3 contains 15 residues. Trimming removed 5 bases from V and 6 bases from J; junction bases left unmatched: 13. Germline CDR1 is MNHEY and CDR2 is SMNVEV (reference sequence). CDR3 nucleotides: TGTGCCAGCAGTCCCCTCGACAGGGTCGGGTCCGAGCAGTACGTC. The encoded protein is CASSPLDRVGSEQYV.

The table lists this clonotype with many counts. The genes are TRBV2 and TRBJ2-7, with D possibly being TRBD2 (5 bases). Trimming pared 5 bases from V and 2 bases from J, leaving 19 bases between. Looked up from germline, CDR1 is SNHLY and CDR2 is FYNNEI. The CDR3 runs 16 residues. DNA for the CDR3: TGTGCCAGCAGTTACCCCCGGGGTCTCAGCACCTACGAGCAGTACGTC. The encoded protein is CASSYPRGLSTYEQYV.

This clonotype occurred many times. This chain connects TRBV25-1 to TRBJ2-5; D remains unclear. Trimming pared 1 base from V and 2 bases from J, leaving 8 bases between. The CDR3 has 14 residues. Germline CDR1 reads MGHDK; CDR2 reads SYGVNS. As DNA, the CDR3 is TGTGCCAGCAGTGAATTCAATCGTCAAGAGACCCAGTACTTC. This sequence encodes CASSEFNRQETQYF.

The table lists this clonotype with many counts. For the CDR3, the DNA is TGTGCCAGCAGCTTAGGGGTCGCAGGGGTCGATACGCAGTATTTT. Protein sequence: CASSLGVAGVDTQYF. The chain is built from TRBV7-9 and TRBJ2-3; D is possibly TRBD1 (6 bases). V was trimmed by 1 base and J by 6 bases, leaving 14 bases between them. CDR3 size: 15 residues. Per the germline V gene, CDR1 is SEHNR and CDR2 is FQNEAQ (reference sequence).

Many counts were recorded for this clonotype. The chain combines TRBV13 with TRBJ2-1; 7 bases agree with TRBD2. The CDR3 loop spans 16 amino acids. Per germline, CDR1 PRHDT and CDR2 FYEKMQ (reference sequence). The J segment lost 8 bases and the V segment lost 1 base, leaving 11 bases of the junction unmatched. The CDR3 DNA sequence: TGTGCCAGCAGCTTAGTAGGGGCAGGACTAGATGATGAGCAGTTCTTC. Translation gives CASSLVGAGLDDEQFF.

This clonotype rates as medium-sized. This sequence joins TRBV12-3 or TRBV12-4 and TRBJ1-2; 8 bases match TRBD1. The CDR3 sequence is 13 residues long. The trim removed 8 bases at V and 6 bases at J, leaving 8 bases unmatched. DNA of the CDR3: TGTGCCAGCCTTTTCGGACAGGGAAATGGCTACACCTTC. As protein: CASLFGQGNGYTF.

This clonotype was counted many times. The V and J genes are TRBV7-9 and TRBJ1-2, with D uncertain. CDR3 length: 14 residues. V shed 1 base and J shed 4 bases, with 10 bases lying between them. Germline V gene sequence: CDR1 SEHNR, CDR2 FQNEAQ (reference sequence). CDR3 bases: TGTGCCAGCAGCTTAGTAAGGGAGGCCTATGGCTACACCTTC. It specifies CASSLVREAYGYTF.

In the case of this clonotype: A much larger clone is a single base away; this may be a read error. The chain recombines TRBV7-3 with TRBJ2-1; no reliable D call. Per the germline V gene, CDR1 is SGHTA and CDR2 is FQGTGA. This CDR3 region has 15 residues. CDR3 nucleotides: TGTGCCAGCAGCTTAACCGGAGACTCCTACAATGAGCAGATCTTC. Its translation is CASSLTGDSYNEQIF.

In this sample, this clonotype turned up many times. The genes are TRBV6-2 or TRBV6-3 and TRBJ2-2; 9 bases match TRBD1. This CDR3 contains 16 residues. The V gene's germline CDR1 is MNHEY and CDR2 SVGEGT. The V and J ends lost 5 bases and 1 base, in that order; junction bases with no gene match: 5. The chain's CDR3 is CASSRQGQGNTGELFF. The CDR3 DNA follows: TGTGCCAGCAGTCGCCAGGGACAGGGGAACACCGGGGAGCTGTTTTTT.

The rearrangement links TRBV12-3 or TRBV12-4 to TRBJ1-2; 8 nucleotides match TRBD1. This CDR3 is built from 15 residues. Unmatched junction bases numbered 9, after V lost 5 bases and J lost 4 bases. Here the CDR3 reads CASSLGQGLRYGYTF. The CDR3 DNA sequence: TGTGCCAGCAGTCTCGGACAGGGTCTCCGCTATGGCTACACCTTC.

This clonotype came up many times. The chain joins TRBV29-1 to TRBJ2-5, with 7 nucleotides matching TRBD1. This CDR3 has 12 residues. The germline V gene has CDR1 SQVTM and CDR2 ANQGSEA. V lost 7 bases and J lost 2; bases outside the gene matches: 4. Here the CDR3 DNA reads TGCAGCGCCGGGGACAGACAAGAGACCCAGTACTTC. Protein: CSAGDRQETQYF.

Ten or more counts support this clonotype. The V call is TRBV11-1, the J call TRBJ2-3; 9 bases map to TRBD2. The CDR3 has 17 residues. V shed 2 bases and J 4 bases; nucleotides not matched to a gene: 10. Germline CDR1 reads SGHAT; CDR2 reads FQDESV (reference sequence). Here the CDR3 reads CASSLQRGVGPADTQYF. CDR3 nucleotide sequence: TGTGCCAGCAGCTTACAGCGGGGGGTCGGCCCCGCAGATACGCAGTATTTT.

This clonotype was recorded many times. This CDR3 is CAWSVQARGNQPQHF. The CDR3 DNA reads as TGTGCCTGGAGTGTCCAGGCCAGAGGCAATCAGCCCCAGCATTTT. The rearrangement joins TRBV30 to TRBJ1-5, with D uncertain. The CDR3 runs 15 residues. V lost 0 bases and J lost 2, with 11 bases in between. Germline CDR1 reads GTSNPN; CDR2 reads SVGIG (reference sequence).

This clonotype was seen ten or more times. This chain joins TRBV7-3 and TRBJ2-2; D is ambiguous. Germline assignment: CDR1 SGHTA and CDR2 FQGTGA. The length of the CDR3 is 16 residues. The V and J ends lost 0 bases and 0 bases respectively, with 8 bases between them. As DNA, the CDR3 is TGTGCCAGCAGCTTAACGGGCTTCGCGAACACCGGGGAGCTGTTTTTT. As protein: CASSLTGFANTGELFF.

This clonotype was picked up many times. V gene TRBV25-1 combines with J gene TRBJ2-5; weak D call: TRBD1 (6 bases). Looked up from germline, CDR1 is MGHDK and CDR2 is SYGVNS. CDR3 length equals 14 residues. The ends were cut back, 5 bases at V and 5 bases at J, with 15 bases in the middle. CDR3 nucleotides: TGTGCCAGCAGTCGCACTACAGGGTTGGAGACCCAGTACTTC. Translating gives CASSRTTGLETQYF.

CDR3 loop: CASSRSYQETQYF. The CDR3 coding sequence is TGCGCCAGCAGCAGAAGTTACCAAGAGACCCAGTACTTC. The J gene is TRBJ2-5, the V gene TRBV5-1, with D unclear. This CDR3 is 13 amino acids long. CDR1 is SGHRS, CDR2 YFSETQ, per germline. Deletions cut 4 bases from V and 0 bases from J, with 7 bases between.

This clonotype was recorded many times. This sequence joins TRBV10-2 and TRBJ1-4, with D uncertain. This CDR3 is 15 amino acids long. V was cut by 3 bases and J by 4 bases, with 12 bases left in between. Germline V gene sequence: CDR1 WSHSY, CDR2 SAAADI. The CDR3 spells CASSDEIVGNEKLFF. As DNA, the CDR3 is TGCGCCAGCAGTGATGAAATCGTTGGTAATGAAAAACTGTTTTTT.

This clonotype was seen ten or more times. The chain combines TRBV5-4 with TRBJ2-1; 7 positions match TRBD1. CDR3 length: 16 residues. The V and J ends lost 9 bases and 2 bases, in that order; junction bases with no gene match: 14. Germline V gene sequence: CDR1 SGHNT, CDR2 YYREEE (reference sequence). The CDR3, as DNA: TGTGCCATCCAGCGATGGAACAGGGGCACCTACAATGAGCAGTTCTTC. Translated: CAIQRWNRGTYNEQFF. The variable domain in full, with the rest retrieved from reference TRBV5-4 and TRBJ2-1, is ETGVTQSPTHLIKTRGQQVTLRCSSQSGHNTVSWYQQALGQGPQFIFQYYREEENGRGNFPPRFSGLQFPNYSSELNVNALELDDSALYLCAIQRWNRGTYNEQFFGPGTRLTVL.

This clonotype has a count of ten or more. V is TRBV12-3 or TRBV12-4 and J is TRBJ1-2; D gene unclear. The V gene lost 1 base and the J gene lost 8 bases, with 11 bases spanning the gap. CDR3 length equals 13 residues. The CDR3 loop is CASSLVGLYGYTF. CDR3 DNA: TGTGCCAGCAGTTTAGTTGGCCTCTACGGCTACACCTTC.